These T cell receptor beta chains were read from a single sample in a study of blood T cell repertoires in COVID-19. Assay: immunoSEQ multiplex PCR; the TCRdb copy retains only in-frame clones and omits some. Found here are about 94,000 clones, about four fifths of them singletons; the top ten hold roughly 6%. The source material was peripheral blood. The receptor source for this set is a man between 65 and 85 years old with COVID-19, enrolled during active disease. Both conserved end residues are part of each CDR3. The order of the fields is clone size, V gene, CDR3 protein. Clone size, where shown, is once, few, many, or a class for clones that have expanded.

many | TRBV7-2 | CASSLRAGGNSPLHF
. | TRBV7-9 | CASSLNLDRPTDTQYF
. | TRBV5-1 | CASSRRQATNEKLFF
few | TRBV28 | CASRGQAEEAFF
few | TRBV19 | CASSPILRNNEQFF
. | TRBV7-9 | CATRDSMGEQYF
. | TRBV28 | CASSPGTSTYNEQFF
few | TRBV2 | CASRAQGASNEKLFF
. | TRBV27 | CASHAVGLVNTGELFF
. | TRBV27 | CASSPRLRDYGYTF
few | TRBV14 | CASSQTLAGGPDTQYF
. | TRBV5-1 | CASSLALGTANTEAFF
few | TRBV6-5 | CASSSGTGRVGTEAFF
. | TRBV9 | CASSVTDITTEAFF
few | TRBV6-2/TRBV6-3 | CASSYGDNSPLHF
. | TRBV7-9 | CASSFDPGSGYTF
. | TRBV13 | CASSLEGETNTEAFF
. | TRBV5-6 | CASATGTGRGRAEAFF
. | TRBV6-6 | CASSSGDTISGNTIYF
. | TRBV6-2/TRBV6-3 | CASSLGEVWSNQPQHF
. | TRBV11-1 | CASSSPWEGNTEAFF
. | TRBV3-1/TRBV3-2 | CASRVGQNLGGYTF
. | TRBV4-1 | CASSQVPGINSPLHF
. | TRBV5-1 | CASSLSGAPAYNEQFF
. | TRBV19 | CASSPGQGGNTIYF
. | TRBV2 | CASSVTSGRVNEQFF
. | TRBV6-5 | CASIANSNYEQYF
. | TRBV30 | CAWEVEAGLNNEQFF
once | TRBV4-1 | CASSHLGQGQETQYF
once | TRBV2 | CATRRETNTEAFF
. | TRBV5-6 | CASSLGQSNTIYF
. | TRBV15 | CATSRDLGRPNSPLHF